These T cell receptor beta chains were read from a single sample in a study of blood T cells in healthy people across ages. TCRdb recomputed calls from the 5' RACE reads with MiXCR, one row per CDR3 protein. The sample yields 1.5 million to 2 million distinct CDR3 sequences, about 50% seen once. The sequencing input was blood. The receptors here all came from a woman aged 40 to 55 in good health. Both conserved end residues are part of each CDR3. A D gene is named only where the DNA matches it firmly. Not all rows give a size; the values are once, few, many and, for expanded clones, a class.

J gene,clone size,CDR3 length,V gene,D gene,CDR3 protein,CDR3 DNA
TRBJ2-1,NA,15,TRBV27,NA,CVSSDRSVKGNEQFF,TGTGTCAGCAGCGATCGATCTGTAAAGGGGAATGAGCAGTTCTTC
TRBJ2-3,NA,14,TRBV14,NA,CASSQEFTTDTQYF,TGTGCCAGCAGCCAAGAATTTACGACAGATACGCAGTATTTT
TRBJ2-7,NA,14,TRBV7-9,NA,CASSVETGLDEQYF,TGTGCCAGCAGCGTCGAGACAGGTTTGGACGAGCAGTACTTC
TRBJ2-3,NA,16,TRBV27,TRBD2,CASSYSGGQYTDTQYF,TGTGCCAGCAGTTATAGCGGGGGCCAATACACAGATACGCAGTATTTT
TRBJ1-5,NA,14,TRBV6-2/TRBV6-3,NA,CASSYSAYNQPQHF,TGTGCCAGCAGTTACTCGGCTTACAATCAGCCCCAGCATTTT
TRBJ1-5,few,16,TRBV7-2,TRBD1,CASSSTGATVRQPQHF,TGTGCCAGCAGCTCGACAGGGGCCACTGTTCGCCAGCCCCAGCATTTT
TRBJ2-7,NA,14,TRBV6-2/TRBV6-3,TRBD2,CASGGGDSSYEQYF,TGTGCCAGCGGCGGGGGAGATAGCTCCTACGAGCAGTACTTC
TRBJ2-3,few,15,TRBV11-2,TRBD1,CASRDPGQGAGTQYF,TGTGCCAGCAGGGATCCGGGACAGGGGGCCGGTACGCAGTATTTT
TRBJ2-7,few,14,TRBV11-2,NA,CASSRAGTVYEQYF,TGTGCCAGCAGCCGAGCCGGGACGGTTTACGAGCAGTACTTC
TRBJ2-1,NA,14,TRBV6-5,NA,CASSYIATYNEQFF,TGTGCCAGCAGTTACATCGCAACCTACAATGAGCAGTTCTTC
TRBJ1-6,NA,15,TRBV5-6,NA,CASSFGLDSNSPLHF,TGTGCCAGCAGCTTCGGTTTGGACAGTAATTCACCCCTCCACTTT